This T cell receptor beta chain emerged from a study of beta chain bispecific antibodies for T cell cancers. Study information: TRBV sequencing of surviving healthy T cells measured each family's depletion. General study results and limits: Normal T cells contributed less of the targeted TRBV signal than the leukemia cells did.

The germline V gene has CDR1 LGHDT and CDR2 YNNKEL (reference sequence). This CDR3 has 16 residues. V was trimmed by 4 bases and J by 5 bases, leaving 15 bases between them. From the 5' RACE reads, TCRdb called clonotypes with MiXCR, one entry per CDR3 protein. Seen here are about 18,000 distinct CDR3 sequences, around 2.1% observed once, and the top ten hold 6% to 7.5%. Ten or more counts support this clonotype. Its matching antigen is unknown. Expansion lasted 3 days, with either anti-CD3 antibody OKT3 or CD3/CD28 beads. Sequenced material: healthy donor T cells cultured with leukemia cells. The TCR was taken from a human donor in good health. Some clones in this sample may be carry-over from other donors' samples. The genes are TRBV3-1 and TRBJ1-6; the D is unclear. CDR3 residues: CASSPRGRVDNSPLHF. CDR3 DNA sequence: TGTGCCAGCAGCCCCCGAGGAAGGGTCGATAATTCACCCCTCCACTTT.